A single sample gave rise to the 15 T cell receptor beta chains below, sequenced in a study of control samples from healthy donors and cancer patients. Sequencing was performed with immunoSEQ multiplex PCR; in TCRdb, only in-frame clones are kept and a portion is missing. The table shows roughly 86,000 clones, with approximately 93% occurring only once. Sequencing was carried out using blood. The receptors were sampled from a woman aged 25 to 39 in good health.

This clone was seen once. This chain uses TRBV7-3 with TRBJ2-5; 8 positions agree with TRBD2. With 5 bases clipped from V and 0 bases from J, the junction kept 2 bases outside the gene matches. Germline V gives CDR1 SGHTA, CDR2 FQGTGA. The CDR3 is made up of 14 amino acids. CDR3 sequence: CASSLTSDQETQYF. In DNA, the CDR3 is TGTGCCAGCAGCCTGACTAGCGACCAAGAGACCCAGTACTTC. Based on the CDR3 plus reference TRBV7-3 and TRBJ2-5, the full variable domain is GAGVSQTPSNKVTEKGKYVELRCDPISGHTALYWYRQSLGQGPEFLIYFQGTGAADDSGLPNDRFFAVRPEGSVSTLKIQRTERGDSAVYLCASSLTSDQETQYFGPGTRLLVL.

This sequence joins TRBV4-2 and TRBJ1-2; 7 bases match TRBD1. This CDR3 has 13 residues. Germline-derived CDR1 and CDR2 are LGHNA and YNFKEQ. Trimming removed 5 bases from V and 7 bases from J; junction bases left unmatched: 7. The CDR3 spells CASSTGEGGGYTF. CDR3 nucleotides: TGTGCCAGCAGCACAGGGGAAGGGGGTGGCTACACCTTC.

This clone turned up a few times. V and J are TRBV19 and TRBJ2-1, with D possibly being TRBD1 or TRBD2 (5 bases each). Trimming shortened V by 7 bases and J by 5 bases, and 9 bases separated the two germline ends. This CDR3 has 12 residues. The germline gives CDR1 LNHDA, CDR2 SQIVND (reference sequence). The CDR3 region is CASTRGDNEQFF. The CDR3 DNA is TGTGCCAGTACCCGAGGGGACAATGAGCAGTTCTTC.

The CDR3 region is CASSSGLAGLLQETQYF. CDR3 DNA: TGCGCCAGCAGCTCCGGACTAGCGGGACTACTTCAAGAGACCCAGTACTTC. This chain joins TRBV5-1 and TRBJ2-5, with 12 bases matching TRBD2. The trim removed 3 bases at V and 2 bases at J, leaving 8 bases unmatched. Germline V lookup: CDR1 SGHRS, CDR2 YFSETQ. CDR3 length: 17 amino acids.

The CDR3: CASSSRVGGTDTQYF. The DNA of the CDR3 is TGCGCCAGCAGCTCCCGGGTGGGGGGTACAGATACGCAGTATTTT. This chain uses TRBV5-1 with TRBJ2-3; D perhaps matches TRBD2 (6 bases). The CDR3 extends over 15 amino acids. V was shortened by 3 bases and J by 3 bases, with 14 bases between the two germline ends. Germline V CDR1 and CDR2: SGHRS, YFSETQ.

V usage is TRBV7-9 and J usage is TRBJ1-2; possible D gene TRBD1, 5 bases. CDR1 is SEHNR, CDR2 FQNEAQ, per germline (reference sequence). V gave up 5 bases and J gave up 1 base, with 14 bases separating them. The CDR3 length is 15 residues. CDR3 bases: TGTGCCAGCAGCGACCCGGGACGGGATAACTATGGCTACACCTTC. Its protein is CASSDPGRDNYGYTF.

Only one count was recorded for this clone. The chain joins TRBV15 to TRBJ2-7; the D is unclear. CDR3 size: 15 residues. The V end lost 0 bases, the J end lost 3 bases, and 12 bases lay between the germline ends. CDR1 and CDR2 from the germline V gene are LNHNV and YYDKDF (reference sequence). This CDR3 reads CATSRDRVVGYEQYF. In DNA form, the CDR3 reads TGTGCCACCAGCAGAGATCGGGTTGTGGGCTACGAGCAGTACTTC.

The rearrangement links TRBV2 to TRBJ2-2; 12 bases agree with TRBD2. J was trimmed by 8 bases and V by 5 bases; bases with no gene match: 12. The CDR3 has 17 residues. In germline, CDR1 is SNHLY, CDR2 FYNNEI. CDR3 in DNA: TGTGCCAGCAGTCCCTTAGGACTAGCGGGAACTGGGGGGGAGCTGTTTTTT. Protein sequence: CASSPLGLAGTGGELFF. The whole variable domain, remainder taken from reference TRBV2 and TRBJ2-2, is EPEVTQTPSHQVTQMGQEVILRCVPISNHLYFYWYRQILGQKVEFLVSFYNNEISEKSEIFDDQFSVERPDGSNFTLKIRSTKLEDSAMYFCASSPLGLAGTGGELFFGEGSRLTVL.

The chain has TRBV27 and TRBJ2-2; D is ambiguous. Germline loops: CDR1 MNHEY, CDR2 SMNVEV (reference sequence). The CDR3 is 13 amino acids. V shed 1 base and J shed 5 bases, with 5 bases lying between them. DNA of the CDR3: TGTGCCAGCAGTTTATATGTGACCGGGGAGCTGTTTTTT. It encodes CASSLYVTGELFF.

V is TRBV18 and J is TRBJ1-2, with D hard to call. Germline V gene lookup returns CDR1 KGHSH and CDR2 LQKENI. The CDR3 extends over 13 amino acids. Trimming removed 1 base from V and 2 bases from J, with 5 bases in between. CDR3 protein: CASSPLENYGYTF. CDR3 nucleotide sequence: TGTGCCAGCTCACCACTGGAGAACTATGGCTACACCTTC.

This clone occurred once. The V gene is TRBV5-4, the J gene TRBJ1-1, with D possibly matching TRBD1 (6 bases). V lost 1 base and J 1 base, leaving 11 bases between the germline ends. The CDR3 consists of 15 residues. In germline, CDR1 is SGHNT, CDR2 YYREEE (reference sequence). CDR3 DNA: TGTGCCAGCAGCTTGACAGGGAGGGGGAACACTGAAGCTTTCTTT. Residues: CASSLTGRGNTEAFF.

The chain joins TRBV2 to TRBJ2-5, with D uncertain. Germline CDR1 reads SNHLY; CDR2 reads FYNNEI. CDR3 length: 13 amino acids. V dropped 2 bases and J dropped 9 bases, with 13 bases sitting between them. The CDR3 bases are TGTGCCAGCAGTGAAATGGGGTGGACGGCCCAGTACTTC. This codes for CASSEMGWTAQYF.

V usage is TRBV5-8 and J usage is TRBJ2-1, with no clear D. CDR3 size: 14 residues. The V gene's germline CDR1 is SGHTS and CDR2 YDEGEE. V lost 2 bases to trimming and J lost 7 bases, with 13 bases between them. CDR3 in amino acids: CASSLKIARNEQFF. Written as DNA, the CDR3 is TGTGCCAGCAGCTTAAAAATAGCCAGGAATGAGCAGTTCTTC.

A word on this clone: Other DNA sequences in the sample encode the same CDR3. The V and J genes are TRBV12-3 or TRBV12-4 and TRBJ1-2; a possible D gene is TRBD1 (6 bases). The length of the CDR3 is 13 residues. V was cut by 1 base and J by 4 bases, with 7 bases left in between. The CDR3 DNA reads TGTGCCAGCAGTTTAGGAGGGGGCTATGGCTACACCTTC. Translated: CASSLGGGYGYTF.

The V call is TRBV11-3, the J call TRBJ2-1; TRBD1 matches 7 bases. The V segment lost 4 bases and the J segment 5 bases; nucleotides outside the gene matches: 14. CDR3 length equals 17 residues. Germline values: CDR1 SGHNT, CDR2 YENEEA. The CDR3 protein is CASSSPRSGGLDNEQFF. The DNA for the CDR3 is TGTGCCAGCAGCTCCCCTCGGTCAGGGGGTCTGGACAATGAGCAGTTCTTC.